The 10 T cell receptor beta chains reported below all come from one sample, sequenced in a study of OX40 agonist ivuxolimab in advanced cancers. Sequenced by immunoSEQ multiplex PCR; TCRdb stores in-frame clones only, minus some. The table shows tens of thousands of clones, with approximately 88% occurring only once. Sample: CD4+ or CD8+ T cells sorted from blood, taken in a trial of the OX40 agonist ivuxolimab. The source of these receptors is an adult with an advanced solid tumor such as melanoma, head and neck, liver or kidney cancer.

The genes are TRBV19 and TRBJ1-4; D might be TRBD1 (5 bases). The CDR3 has 14 residues. V was clipped by 3 bases and J by 5 bases, with 10 bases between them. Germline V CDR1 and CDR2: LNHDA, SQIVND (reference sequence). In DNA form, the CDR3 reads TGTGCCAGTAGTATTAGGCGGGGGAATGAAAAACTGTTTTTT. Protein product: CASSIRRGNEKLFF.

The chain couples TRBV28 to TRBJ2-6; D is ambiguous. V was clipped by 9 bases and J by 2 bases, with 17 bases between them. The germline CDR1 and CDR2 sequences are MDHEN and SYDVKM. The length of the CDR3 is 16 residues. The CDR3 protein is CASQIGVRTGANVLTF. The CDR3 DNA reads TGTGCCAGTCAAATTGGGGTGAGAACTGGGGCCAACGTCCTGACTTTC. Full variable domain (rest looked up from reference TRBV28 and TRBJ2-6): DVKVTQSSRYLVKRTGEKVFLECVQDMDHENMFWYRQDPGLGLRLIYFSYDVKMKEKGDIPEGYSVSREKKERFSLILESASTNQTSMYLCASQIGVRTGANVLTFGAGSRLTVL.

CDR3 coding DNA: TGTGCCAGTAGATTTTGGGGGTCAGGGGAAGGCTACACCTTC. It is translated as CASRFWGSGEGYTF. This sequence joins TRBV19 and TRBJ1-2; D might be TRBD1 (6 bases). This CDR3 has 14 residues. Germline loops: CDR1 LNHDA, CDR2 SQIVND (reference sequence). The V and J ends lost 6 bases and 8 bases respectively, with 19 bases between them.

The chain has TRBV5-1 and TRBJ2-7, with 7 bases matching TRBD1. The CDR3 is made up of 14 amino acids. Germline V CDR1 and CDR2: SGHRS, YFSETQ. The ends lost 4 bases at V and 3 bases at J; junction bases unmatched: 7. The CDR3 region is CASSISRTGYEQYF. The DNA of the CDR3 is TGCGCCAGCAGCATCTCCCGGACAGGCTACGAGCAGTACTTC.

The chain has TRBV6-1 and TRBJ1-2, with TRBD1 matching over 7 bases. CDR3 length equals 14 residues. CDR1 MNHNS and CDR2 SASEGT come from the germline V gene. V shed 4 bases, J shed 4 bases, and the junction held 6 bases outside the gene matches. The CDR3 nucleotides are TGTGCCAGCAGTGCGACAGGGAAGGGCTATGGCTACACCTTC. The encoded protein is CASSATGKGYGYTF.

The genes are TRBV10-3 and TRBJ1-2; no clear D gene. This CDR3 contains 13 residues. The V end lost 0 bases, the J end lost 4 bases, and 6 bases lay between the germline ends. Germline CDR1 reads ENHRY; CDR2 reads SYGVKD. CDR3 sequence: CAISESFGYGYTF. In nucleotides, the CDR3 is TGTGCCATCAGTGAGTCGTTTGGCTATGGCTACACCTTC.

This sequence joins TRBV5-8 and TRBJ2-1; either TRBD1 or TRBD2 may fit D (5 bases each). The V gene lost 1 base and the J gene lost 9 bases, with 14 bases spanning the gap. The CDR3 spans 14 residues. Germline CDR1 reads SGHTS; CDR2 reads YDEGEE. The CDR3 DNA follows: TGTGCCAGCAGCTTGACGGGACCAAACGGTGAGCAGTTCTTC. This sequence encodes CASSLTGPNGEQFF.

The chain employs TRBV11-2 and TRBJ1-2, with D unclear. The CDR3 is 14 amino acids. Germline CDR1 and CDR2: SGHAT and FQNNGV. Trimming took 5 bases from V and 0 from J, leaving 10 bases between them. The DNA for the CDR3 is TGTGCCAGCAGCCCCTGGACGGCTAACTATGGCTACACCTTC. It encodes CASSPWTANYGYTF.

The rearrangement uses TRBV5-4 and TRBJ1-1; D remains unclear. The CDR3 has 15 residues. V lost 4 bases and J lost 0, with 13 bases in between. The germline CDR1 and CDR2 sequences are SGHNT and YYREEE (reference sequence). CDR3 sequence (DNA): TGTGCCAGCAGCCCTACCTTGACCATGAACACTGAAGCTTTCTTT. Its translation is CASSPTLTMNTEAFF.

This chain connects TRBV28 to TRBJ1-2; D unresolved. The V and J ends lost 8 bases and 3 bases respectively, with 10 bases between them. The CDR3 extends over 12 amino acids. CDR1 MDHEN and CDR2 SYDVKM come from the germline V gene. In DNA, the CDR3 is TGTGCCAGCGGCGACGGGGACTATGGCTACACCTTC. It yields the protein CASGDGDYGYTF.